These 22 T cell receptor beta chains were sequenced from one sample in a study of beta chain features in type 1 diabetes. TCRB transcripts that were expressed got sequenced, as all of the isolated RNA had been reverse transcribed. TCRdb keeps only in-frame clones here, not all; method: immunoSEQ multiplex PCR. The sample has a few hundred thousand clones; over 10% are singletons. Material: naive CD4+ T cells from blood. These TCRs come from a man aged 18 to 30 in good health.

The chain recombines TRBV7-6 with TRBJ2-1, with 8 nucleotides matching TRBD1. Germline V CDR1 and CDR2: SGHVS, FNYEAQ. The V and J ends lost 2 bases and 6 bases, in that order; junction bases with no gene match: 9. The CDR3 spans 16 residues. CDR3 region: CASSLRVQGAFNEQFF. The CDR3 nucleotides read TGTGCCAGCAGCTTAAGAGTGCAGGGGGCTTTCAATGAGCAGTTCTTC.

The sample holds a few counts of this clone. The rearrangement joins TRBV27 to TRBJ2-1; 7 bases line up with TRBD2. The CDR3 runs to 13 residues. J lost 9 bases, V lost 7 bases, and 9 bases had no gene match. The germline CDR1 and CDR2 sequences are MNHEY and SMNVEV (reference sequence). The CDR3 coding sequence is TGTGCCAGCAAAGCGGGAAGCTGGAGTGAGCAGTTCTTC. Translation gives CASKAGSWSEQFF.

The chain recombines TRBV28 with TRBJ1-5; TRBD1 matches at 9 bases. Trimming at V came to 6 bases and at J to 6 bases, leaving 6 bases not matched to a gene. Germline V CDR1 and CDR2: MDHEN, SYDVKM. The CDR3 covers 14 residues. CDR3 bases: TGTGCCAGCAGGACCGGGACAGGGCTTCAGCCCCAGCATTTT. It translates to CASRTGTGLQPQHF.

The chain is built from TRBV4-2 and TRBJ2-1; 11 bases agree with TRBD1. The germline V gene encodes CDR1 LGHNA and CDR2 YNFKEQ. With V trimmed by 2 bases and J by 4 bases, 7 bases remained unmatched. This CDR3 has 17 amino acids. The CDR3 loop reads CASSQPRGTGGYNEQFF. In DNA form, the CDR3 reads TGTGCCAGCAGCCAACCAAGAGGGACAGGGGGTTACAATGAGCAGTTCTTC.

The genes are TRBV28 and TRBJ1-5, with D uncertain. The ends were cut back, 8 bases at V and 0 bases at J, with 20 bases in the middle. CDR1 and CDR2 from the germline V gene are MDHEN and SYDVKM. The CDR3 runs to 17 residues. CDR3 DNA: TGTGCCAGCTGGGTGCGGGCAGGCCAATTTAGCAATCAGCCCCAGCATTTT. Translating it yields CASWVRAGQFSNQPQHF.

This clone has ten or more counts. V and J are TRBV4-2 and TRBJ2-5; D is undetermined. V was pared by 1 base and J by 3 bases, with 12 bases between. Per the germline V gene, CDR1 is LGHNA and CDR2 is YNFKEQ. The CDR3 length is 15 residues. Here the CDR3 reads CASSQVTHKEETQYF. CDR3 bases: TGTGCCAGCAGCCAAGTAACACACAAAGAAGAGACCCAGTACTTC.

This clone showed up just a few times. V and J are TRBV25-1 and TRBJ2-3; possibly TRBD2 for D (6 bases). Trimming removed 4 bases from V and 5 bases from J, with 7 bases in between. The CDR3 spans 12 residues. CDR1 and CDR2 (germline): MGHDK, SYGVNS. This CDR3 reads CASSGSGDTQYF. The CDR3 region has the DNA TGTGCCAGCAGTGGTAGCGGAGATACGCAGTATTTT.

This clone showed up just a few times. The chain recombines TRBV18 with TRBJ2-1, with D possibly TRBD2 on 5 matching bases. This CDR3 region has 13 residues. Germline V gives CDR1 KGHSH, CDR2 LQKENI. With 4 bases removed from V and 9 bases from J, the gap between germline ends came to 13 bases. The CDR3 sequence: CASSQAEISEQFF. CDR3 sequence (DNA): TGTGCCAGCTCACAAGCGGAGATAAGTGAGCAGTTCTTC.

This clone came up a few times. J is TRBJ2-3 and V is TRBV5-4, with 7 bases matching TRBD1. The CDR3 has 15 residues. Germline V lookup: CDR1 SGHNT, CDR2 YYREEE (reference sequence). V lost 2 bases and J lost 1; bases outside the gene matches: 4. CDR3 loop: CASSFDGTGTDTQYF. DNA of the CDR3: TGTGCCAGCAGCTTCGATGGGACAGGCACAGATACGCAGTATTTT.

The CDR3 DNA sequence: TGTGCCAGCAGCTACCATGGGGGGGAGACCCAGTACTTC. It yields the protein CASSYHGGETQYF. V gene TRBV7-3 combines with J gene TRBJ2-5; a possible D gene is TRBD2 (6 bases). From germline, CDR1 is SGHTA and CDR2 FQGTGA. The V and J ends lost 4 bases and 5 bases respectively, with 11 bases between them. The CDR3 is 13 residues long.

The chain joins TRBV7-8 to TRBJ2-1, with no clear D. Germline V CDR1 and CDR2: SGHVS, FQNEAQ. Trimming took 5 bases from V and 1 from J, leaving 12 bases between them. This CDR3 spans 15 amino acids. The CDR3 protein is CASSPPFQSYNEQFF. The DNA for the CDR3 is TGTGCCAGCAGCCCCCCGTTCCAGTCCTACAATGAGCAGTTCTTC.

CDR3 DNA sequence: TGTGCCAGCAGCCTCGGACAGGGCCCCTACAATGAGCAGTTCTTC. Its protein is CASSLGQGPYNEQFF. The chain couples TRBV9 to TRBJ2-1; 8 bases are shared with TRBD1. V lost 4 bases and J lost 2; bases outside the gene matches: 5. The germline V gene has CDR1 SGDLS and CDR2 YYNGEE. The CDR3 has 15 residues.

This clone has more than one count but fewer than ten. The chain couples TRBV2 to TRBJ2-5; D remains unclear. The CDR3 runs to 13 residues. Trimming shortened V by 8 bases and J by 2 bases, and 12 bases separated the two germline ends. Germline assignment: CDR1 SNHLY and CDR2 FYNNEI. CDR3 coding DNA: TGTGCCAGCCGGCGGCAACAACAAGAGACCCAGTACTTC. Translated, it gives CASRRQQQETQYF.

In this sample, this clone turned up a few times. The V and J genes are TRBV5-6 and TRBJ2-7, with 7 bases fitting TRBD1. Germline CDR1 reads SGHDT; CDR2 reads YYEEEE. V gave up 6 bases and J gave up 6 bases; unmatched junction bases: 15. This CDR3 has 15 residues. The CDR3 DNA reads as TGTGCCAGCACCTACCTGGGGACAGCTCTGACCGAGCAGTACTTC. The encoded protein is CASTYLGTALTEQYF.

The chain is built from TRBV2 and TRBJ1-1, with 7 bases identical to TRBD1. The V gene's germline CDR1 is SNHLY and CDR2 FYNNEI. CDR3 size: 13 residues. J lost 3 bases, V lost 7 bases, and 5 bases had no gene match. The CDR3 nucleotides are TGTGCCAGCATGGTAGGGGGCTACACTGAAGCTTTCTTT. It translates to CASMVGGYTEAFF.

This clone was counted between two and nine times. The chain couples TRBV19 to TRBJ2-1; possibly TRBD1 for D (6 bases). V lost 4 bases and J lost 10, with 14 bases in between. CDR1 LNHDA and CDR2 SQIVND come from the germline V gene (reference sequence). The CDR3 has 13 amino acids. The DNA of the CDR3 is TGTGCCAGTAGTACCAACCAGGGGTTGGAGCAGTTCTTC. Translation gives CASSTNQGLEQFF.

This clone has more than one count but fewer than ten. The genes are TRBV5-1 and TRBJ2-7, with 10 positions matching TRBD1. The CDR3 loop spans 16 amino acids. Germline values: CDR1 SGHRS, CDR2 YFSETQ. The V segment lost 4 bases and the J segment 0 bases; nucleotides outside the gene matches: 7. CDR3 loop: CASSARDRGSSYEQYF. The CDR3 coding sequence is TGCGCCAGCAGCGCCCGGGACAGGGGTAGCTCCTACGAGCAGTACTTC.

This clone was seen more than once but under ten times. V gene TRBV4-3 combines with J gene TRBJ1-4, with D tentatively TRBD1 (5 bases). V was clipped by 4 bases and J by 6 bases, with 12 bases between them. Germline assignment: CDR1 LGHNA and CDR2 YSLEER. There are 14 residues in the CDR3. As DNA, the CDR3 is TGCGCCAGCAGCCCTGGGGCAGAGTATGAAAAACTGTTTTTT. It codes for CASSPGAEYEKLFF.

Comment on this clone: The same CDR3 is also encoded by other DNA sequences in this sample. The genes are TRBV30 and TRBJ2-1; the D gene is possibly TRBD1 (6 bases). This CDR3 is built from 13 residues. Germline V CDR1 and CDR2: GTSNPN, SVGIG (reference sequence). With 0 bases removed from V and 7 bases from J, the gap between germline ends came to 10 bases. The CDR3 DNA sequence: TGTGCCTGGAGTGTCGGCAGGGGAAATGAGCAGTTCTTC. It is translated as CAWSVGRGNEQFF.

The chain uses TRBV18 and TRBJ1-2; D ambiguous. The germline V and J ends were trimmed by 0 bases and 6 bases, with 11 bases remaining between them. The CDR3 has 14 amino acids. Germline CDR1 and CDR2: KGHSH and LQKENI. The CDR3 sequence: CASSPPSITDGYTF. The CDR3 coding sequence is TGTGCCAGCTCACCACCGAGTATCACGGATGGCTACACCTTC.

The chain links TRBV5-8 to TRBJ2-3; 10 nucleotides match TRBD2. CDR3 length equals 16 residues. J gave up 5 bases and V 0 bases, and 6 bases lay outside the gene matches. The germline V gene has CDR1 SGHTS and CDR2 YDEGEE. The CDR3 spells CASSLGTSGERDTQYF. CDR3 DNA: TGTGCCAGCAGCTTGGGGACTAGCGGAGAGCGAGATACGCAGTATTTT. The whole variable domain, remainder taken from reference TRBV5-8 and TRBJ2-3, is EAGVTQSPTHLIKTRGQQATLRCSPISGHTSVYWYQQALGLGLQFLLWYDEGEERNRGNFPPRFSGRQFPNYSSELNVNALELEDSALYLCASSLGTSGERDTQYFGPGTRLTVL.

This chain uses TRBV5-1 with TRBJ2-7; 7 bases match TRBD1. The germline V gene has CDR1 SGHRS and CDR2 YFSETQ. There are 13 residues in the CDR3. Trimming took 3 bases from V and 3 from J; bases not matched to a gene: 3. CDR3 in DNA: TGCGCCAGCAGCTCGGGACAGCTCTACGAGCAGTACTTC. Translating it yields CASSSGQLYEQYF. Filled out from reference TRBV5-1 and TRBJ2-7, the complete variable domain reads KAGVTQTPRYLIKTRGQQVTLSCSPISGHRSVSWYQQTPGQGLQFLFEYFSETQRNKGNFPGRFSGRQFSNSRSEMNVSTLELGDSALYLCASSSGQLYEQYFGPGTRLTVT.